These 8 T cell receptor beta chains originate from one sample sequenced in a study of monozygotic twins with inflammatory bowel disease. TCRdb reworked the 5' RACE reads into one entry per CDR3 protein, no DNA. The table gives more than 300,000 distinct CDR3 sequences; the top ten clones make up 2.6% of it. Sequencing was performed on blood. The receptors originated from a human donor with ulcerative colitis or Crohn's disease, or a healthy co-twin of an affected twin (not recorded which).

This chain connects TRBV19 to TRBJ2-2; TCRdb designates TRBD1, a call that cannot be tested without DNA. The CDR3 is 15 residues long. Germline values: CDR1 LNHDA, CDR2 SQIVND (reference sequence). The chain's CDR3 is CASSKRTANTGELFF.

The V and J genes are TRBV19 and TRBJ2-7; TCRdb gives TRBD2 as the D gene, but with no DNA this cannot be confirmed. The germline V gene encodes CDR1 LNHDA and CDR2 SQIVND (reference sequence). The CDR3 is 16 residues long. Here the CDR3 reads CASSIGRLADSYEQYF.

The chain is built from TRBV3-1 and TRBJ1-1; TCRdb designates TRBD1, a call that cannot be tested without DNA. Germline values: CDR1 LGHDT, CDR2 YNNKEL (reference sequence). The CDR3 has 16 residues. CDR3 protein: CASSQDPLPGATEAFF.

The chain couples TRBV7-9 to TRBJ2-7; with no DNA, the TCRdb D assignment of TRBD2 cannot be verified. CDR1 and CDR2 from the germline V gene are SEHNR and FQNEAQ (reference sequence). CDR3 length: 14 amino acids. The CDR3 sequence is CASSPSGGRNEQYF.

The genes are TRBV12-3 or TRBV12-4 and TRBJ2-3; the D gene TCRdb calls, TRBD1, cannot be checked with no DNA. The CDR3 is made up of 18 amino acids. CDR3 region: CASSLFLPTGGHKDTQYF.

The CDR3 loop is CASSPAGGYEQYF. The chain carries TRBV7-9 and TRBJ2-7; TCRdb names TRBD1, which stays unverified in the absence of DNA. The germline gives CDR1 SEHNR, CDR2 FQNEAQ (reference sequence). The CDR3 contains 13 residues.

The rearrangement links TRBV25-1 to TRBJ2-1; TCRdb's D call, TRBD1, is unchecked because there is no DNA. Germline CDR1 reads MGHDK; CDR2 reads SYGVNS. There are 16 residues in the CDR3. CDR3 amino acids: CASSGSQGWLGNEQFF.

V usage is TRBV12-3 or TRBV12-4 and J usage is TRBJ1-1; without DNA, the TCRdb call of TRBD1 cannot be checked. The CDR3 sequence is 11 residues long. The CDR3 sequence: CASTPLTEAFF.